These 8 T cell receptor beta chains share one sample of origin, sequenced in a study of T cell clonotyping in hematopoietic cell transplantation. Sample time point: recipient sample about 28 days before transplant, after cytoreduction. Data came from immunoSEQ multiplex PCR; TCRdb stores just in-frame clones and leaves some out. Of about 21,000 clones listed, 75% to 90% are singletons. The specimen was peripheral blood mononuclear cells, collected before stem cell transplant. The source of these receptors is a man aged 18 to 30 with biphenotypic leukemia. Some clones in this sample may be carry-over from other donors' samples.

J is TRBJ2-6 and V is TRBV6-6; the D gene is possibly TRBD2 (5 bases). V was trimmed by 5 bases and J by 18 bases, leaving 14 bases between them. CDR1 and CDR2 (germline): MNHNY, SVGAGI (reference sequence). The CDR3 covers 11 residues. The CDR3 nucleotides read TGTGCCAGCAGTCTACTAGGTTCCCCGACTTTC. Protein product: CASSLLGSPTF.

CDR3 coding DNA: TGCGCCAGCAGCCAAGATTATATAGGGAATACGCCCCAGCATTTT. This translates into CASSQDYIGNTPQHF. V usage is TRBV4-3 and J usage is TRBJ1-5; D gene ambiguous. This CDR3 spans 15 amino acids. CDR1 and CDR2 from the germline V gene are LGHNA and YSLEER. Trimming removed 0 bases at V and 9 bases at J, with 15 bases between.

This rearrangement joins TRBV5-4 to TRBJ2-4; D is possibly TRBD1 or TRBD2 (5 bases each). This CDR3 comprises 13 residues. V lost 0 bases, J lost 7 bases, and 8 bases lay in between. CDR1 SGHNT and CDR2 YYREEE come from the germline V gene (reference sequence). The CDR3 nucleotides read TGTGCCAGCAGCTTGGATTGGGGGAACATTCAGTACTTC. This sequence encodes CASSLDWGNIQYF.

This sequence joins TRBV14 and TRBJ2-3; 8 bases fit TRBD2. The V segment lost 4 bases and the J segment 1 base; nucleotides outside the gene matches: 10. The CDR3 contains 17 residues. The germline gives CDR1 SGHDN, CDR2 FVKESK. The CDR3 region has the DNA TGTGCCAGCAGCCCCACTCTGACAGCGGGGGGCACAGATACGCAGTATTTT. Its protein product is CASSPTLTAGGTDTQYF. The full variable domain, its missing parts supplied by reference TRBV14 and TRBJ2-3, is EAGVTQFPSHSVIEKGQTVTLRCDPISGHDNLYWYRRVMGKEIKFLLHFVKESKQDESGMPNNRFLAERTGGTYSTLKVQPAELEDSGVYFCASSPTLTAGGTDTQYFGPGTRLTVL.

This clone was picked up one time. The chain recombines TRBV2 with TRBJ2-7; D is unresolved. Germline V lookup: CDR1 SNHLY, CDR2 FYNNEI. The CDR3 extends over 15 amino acids. V was clipped by 3 bases and J by 3 bases, with 15 bases between them. The CDR3 bases are TGTGCCAGCAGTGACGAGGTAGTCGTAGACTACGAGCAGTACTTC. The encoded protein is CASSDEVVVDYEQYF.

The rearrangement joins TRBV5-6 to TRBJ1-3; D gene unclear. The CDR3 loop spans 14 amino acids. Germline-derived CDR1 and CDR2 are SGHDT and YYEEEE. Trimming cost V 1 base and J 4 bases, with 9 bases left between them. CDR3 nucleotides: TGTGCCAGCAGCTTGTCTTTCGCGGGAAACACCATATATTTT. The encoded protein is CASSLSFAGNTIYF. The full variable domain, with the rest looked up from reference TRBV5-6 and TRBJ1-3, is DAGVTQSPTHLIKTRGQQVTLRCSPKSGHDTVSWYQQALGQGPQFIFQYYEEEERQRGNFPDRFSGHQFPNYSSELNVNALLLGDSALYLCASSLSFAGNTIYFGEGSWLTVV.

This chain uses TRBV6-5 with TRBJ2-7; TRBD2 is a possible D gene (6 bases). V dropped 6 bases and J dropped 6 bases, with 18 bases sitting between them. CDR1 and CDR2 from the germline V gene are MNHEY and SVGAGI. The CDR3 totals 14 residues. Here the CDR3 DNA reads TGTGCCAGCAGCCCCGGAGGGCCCCCCGGCGAGCAGTACTTC. Its translation: CASSPGGPPGEQYF.

The chain recombines TRBV9 with TRBJ1-3; D is unresolved. Germline V gene lookup returns CDR1 SGDLS and CDR2 YYNGEE. This CDR3 is 12 amino acids long. The V and J ends lost 0 bases and 5 bases respectively, with 3 bases between them. In DNA form, the CDR3 reads TGTGCCAGCAGCGTAGGAAGAAACACCATATATTTT. Amino acid sequence: CASSVGRNTIYF.